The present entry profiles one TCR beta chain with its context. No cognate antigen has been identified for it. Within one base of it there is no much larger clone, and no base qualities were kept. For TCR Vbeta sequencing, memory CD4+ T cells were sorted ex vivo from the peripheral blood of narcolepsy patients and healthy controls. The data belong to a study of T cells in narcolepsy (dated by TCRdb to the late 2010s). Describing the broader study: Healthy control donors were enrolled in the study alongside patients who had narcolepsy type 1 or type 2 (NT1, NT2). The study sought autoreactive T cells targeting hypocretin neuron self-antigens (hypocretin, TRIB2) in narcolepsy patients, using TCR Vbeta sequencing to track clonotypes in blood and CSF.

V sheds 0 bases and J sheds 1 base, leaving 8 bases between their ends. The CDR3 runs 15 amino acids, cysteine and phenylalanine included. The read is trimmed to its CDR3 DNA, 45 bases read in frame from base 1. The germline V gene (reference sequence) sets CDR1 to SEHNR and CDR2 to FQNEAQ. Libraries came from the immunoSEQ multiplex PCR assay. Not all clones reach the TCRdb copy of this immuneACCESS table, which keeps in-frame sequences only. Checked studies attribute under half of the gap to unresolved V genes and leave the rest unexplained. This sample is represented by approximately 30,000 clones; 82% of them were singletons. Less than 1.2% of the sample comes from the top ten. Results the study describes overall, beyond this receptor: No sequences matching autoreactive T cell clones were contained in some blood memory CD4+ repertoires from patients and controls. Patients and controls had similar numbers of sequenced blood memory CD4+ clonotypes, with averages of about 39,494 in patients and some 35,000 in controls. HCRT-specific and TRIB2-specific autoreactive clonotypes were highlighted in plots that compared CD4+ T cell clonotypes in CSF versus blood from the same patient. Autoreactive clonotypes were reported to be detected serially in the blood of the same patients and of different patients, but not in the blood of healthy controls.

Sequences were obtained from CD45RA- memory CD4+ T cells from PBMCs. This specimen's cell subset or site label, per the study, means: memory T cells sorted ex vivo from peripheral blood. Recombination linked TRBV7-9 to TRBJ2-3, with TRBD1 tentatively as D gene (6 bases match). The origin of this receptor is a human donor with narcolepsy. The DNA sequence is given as TGTGCCAGCAGCTTAGCGGCAGGGGGCACAGATACGCAGTATTTT. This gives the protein CASSLAAGGTDTQYF.